This TCR beta chain is drawn from a study of cytomegalovirus exposure and HLA in healthy donors. The CDR3 covers 15 residues. Unmatched junction bases numbered 4, after V lost 3 bases and J lost 1 base. The germline CDR1 and CDR2 sequences are SGHDT and YYEEEE. Produced via immunoSEQ multiplex PCR; TCRdb's table is partial and in-frame only. The sample yields about 88,000 clones, approximately 88% seen once. This chain joins TRBV5-6 and TRBJ2-3, with 8 positions matching TRBD2. The material sequenced was PBMCs. This receptor was identified in a woman in her late teens or twenties in good health and CMV-seropositive. CDR3 sequence: CASSSSGGRTDTQYF. CDR3 nucleotide sequence: TGTGCCAGCAGCTCAAGCGGGGGACGCACAGATACGCAGTATTTT.